This T cell receptor beta chain is drawn from a study of control samples from healthy donors and cancer patients. Assay: immunoSEQ multiplex PCR; the TCRdb copy retains only in-frame clones and omits some. The sample consists of 75,000 to 90,000 clones, under 90% of them appearing once. Material for sequencing was PBMCs. The origin of this receptor is a woman in her 50s with colorectal cancer.

The CDR3 spells CASSIGGQSNQPQHF. The CDR3 DNA reads TGTGCCAGTAGTATCGGGGGACAGAGCAATCAGCCCCAGCATTTT. The gene calls are TRBV19 and TRBJ1-5, with 7 nucleotides matching TRBD1. Looked up from germline, CDR1 is LNHDA and CDR2 is SQIVND (reference sequence). After removal of 3 bases from V and 1 base from J, the junction contained 3 bases not matched to a gene. The CDR3 consists of 15 residues.